The T cell receptor (beta chain) under discussion was sequenced for a study of T cells in Graves' hyperthyroidism and ophthalmopathy. RNA transcripts yielded amplified TCR beta CDR3 regions. HTBI primers were employed in a first-round RT-PCR of the TCR CDR3. TCRdb reanalysed the multiplex PCR reads using MiXCR and keeps one entry per CDR3 protein. The data contain 600,000 or so distinct CDR3 sequences, roughly 15% of them singletons. This CDR3 spans 15 amino acids. In germline, CDR1 is SQVTM, CDR2 ANQGSEA. Study results and caveats: Among thyroid clonotypes expanded above 0.001, most also appeared in blood.

Duration under 3 months, a NOSPECS grade of at least 4, and a Clinical Activity Score of at least 3 characterized the ophthalmopathy patients. Clinical symptoms, serum thyroxine and TRAb, thyroid ultrasound and orbital computed tomography were used for the diagnoses. Fresh peripheral blood, 10 ml, was the source of the PBMCs. As regards this clonotype: The antigen remains undetermined. Mismatch with germline at one junction end may stem from a read error.

The chain uses TRBV29-1 and TRBJ2-1, with 9 nucleotides matching TRBD2. Sequenced input: blood. This sequence originates from a woman in her fifties or sixties with Graves' ophthalmopathy. In DNA form, the CDR3 reads TGCGGCGTTGGGCTAGCGGGAATGAGCTACAATGAGCAGTTCTTC. Its translation: CGVGLAGMSYNEQFF.